This T cell receptor (beta chain) was recorded in a study of shared clonotypes between healthy human individuals (dated by TCRdb to the early 2020s). Some background on the complete study: A couple of women and three men aged 18 to 49 years were included in the cohort. To increase sequencing depth and limit assay-specific biases, TCR repertoire library preparation and sequencing were carried out by different laboratories using diverse techniques. For each donor, three plates each were used for CD4 naive and CD4 memory, two plates were used for CD8 naive, and one plate was used for CD8 memory. Per donor, leukapheresis produced somewhere between about 0.94 and 9 billion PBMCs. Blood TCR repertoires of about five healthy adults were deeply sequenced to estimate repertoire size and the extent of clonotype sharing between individuals.

Using the deep immunoSEQ assay, multiplex PCR amplified TCR CDR3 regions from genomic DNA. Genomic DNA extracted from each cell subset was distributed evenly over all wells of several immunoSEQ 96-well plates, and each plate served as one replicate. For sorted subsets, about 210 ng of genomic DNA, equivalent to 25,000 to 35,000 T cell genomes, went into each replicate PCR. Purified libraries were measured with a Qubit 3.0 fluorometer, size-checked on a Bioanalyzer 2100, and measured again with the KAPA Library Quantification kit. Every immunoSEQ 96-well plate was sequenced on a separate single-read 150-cycle Illumina NextSeq 550 flow cell. In the paper's pipeline: The immunoSEQ output contained only junctional sequences without quality scores, so filtering could not match that applied to full-length reads. To assign V/J genes and CDR3, sequences were annotated against IMGT germline references using PyIR, a Python wrapper for IgBLAST v1.9. Reads were filtered out if the reads had weak V/J assignments (E-value above 1e-6), no CDR3, stop codons, out-of-frame junctions, or ambiguous translated residues. V3J clonotypes were defined by identical inferred V gene, J gene, and CDR3 amino acid sequence. Percentage overlap between repertoires was computed as shared unique clonotypes divided by the size of the smaller repertoire. Repertoire richness was assessed with RTK rarefaction, the Chao1 estimator, and Recon v2.1 estimates of unobserved clonotypes. For all TCRbeta clonotypes obtained by the gDNA method from four donors, generation probabilities were computed with OLGA. TCRdb's version of the immuneACCESS table is confined to in-frame rearrangements and falls short of the full clone set. An unresolved V gene accounts for under half of the shortfall where checked; the remainder is of unknown origin. Clone size and V and J calls were adopted from that table, with D and trimming inferred from the DNA. In this sample the table shows some 580,000 clones, nearly 98% of which occur a single time. 0.3% of the sample lies in the top ten.

Remarks on this clone: What antigen it recognizes has not been identified. The record has no base qualities; no much larger clone is one base away.

For the CD8 naive samples, CD45RO-negative cells were positively selected for CCR7, yielding a CD45RA+CCR7+ population from which TemRA cells were excluded. The donors were healthy, HIV-negative adults with no recently reported acute infections or vaccinations. Every donor was a Caucasian adult living in Nashville, Tennessee, USA. Blood was collected by leukapheresis, and PBMCs were isolated by Ficoll-Histopaque density gradient centrifugation and then cryopreserved in liquid nitrogen vapor phase. Analytical flow cytometry was used to check the purity and quantity of each magnetically sorted T cell population. From each sorted fraction, genomic DNA was isolated and quantified by UV absorbance on a Nanodrop 2000c. V is cut by 0 bases and J by 3 bases, and the space between the germline ends is 15 bases. Reading from cysteine to phenylalanine, the CDR3 counts 17 amino acids. Here the CDR3 DNA is all that survives: 51 bases in frame from base 1. For CDR1 and CDR2, the germline V gene (reference sequence) lists SGHAT and FQDESV.

What the work shows at the level of the full study, not this receptor alone: Incomplete sequencing was indicated by rarefaction of sorted-subset datasets, despite the large sequencing depth. The small number of donors limited the genetic and exposure-history diversity represented. Naive subsets generally had larger estimated clonotype richness than memory subsets did. Clonotypes shared by all four sorted-subset donors showed higher generation probabilities than non-shared clonotypes. When several donors were compared, the shared fraction of clonotypes was 5% to 6.5% for naive CD4, more than 3% for naive CD8, 2% to 2.5% for memory CD4, and approximately 0.4% for memory CD8. Only blood was sampled, and tissue TCR repertoires likely differ from those in blood. Based on pairwise subsampling, the degree of clonotype sharing among donors was expected to be affected by sequencing depth.

The chain employs TRBV11-1 and TRBJ2-1; the D gene identity is not certain. This TCR derives from a man younger than 40 in good health. Sequencing was done on a sample of naive CD8+ T cells sorted from blood. What the cell subset or site label conveys for this sample: CD45RA+CCR7+. The DNA sequence is as follows: TGTGCCAGCAGCTTAGCCCCCGGTGTGGGGTACTACAATGAGCAGTTCTTC. It translates to CASSLAPGVGYYNEQFF.